The rows below give T cell receptor beta chains drawn from one sample of a study of blood T cells in healthy people across ages. TCRdb reprocessed the 5' RACE reads via MiXCR and lists one record per CDR3 protein. Among hundreds of thousands of distinct CDR3 sequences listed, roughly 21% were seen once. The specimen was blood. The receptors were gathered from a man between 70 and 80 years old in good health. The CDR3 runs from the conserved cysteine through the conserved F or W. D genes are given only for firm matches. A row's size may be missing; if present it is once, few, many or a size class.

many	TRBJ1-2	TRBD1	TRBV28	CASSSPGQGDYGYTF	TGTGCCAGCAGTTCGCCGGGACAGGGCGATTATGGCTACACCTTC
many	TRBJ1-2	NA	TRBV5-5	CASSSGQLLLYGYTF	TGTGCCAGCAGTTCCGGACAGCTTCTCCTTTATGGCTACACCTTC
NA	TRBJ2-1	TRBD1	TRBV5-6	CASSRTGTYEQFF	TGTGCCAGCAGCCGGACAGGGACCTATGAGCAGTTCTTC
few	TRBJ2-1	NA	TRBV21-1	CASSKAPDPHSYNEQFF	TGTGCCAGCAGCAAAGCCCCCGACCCGCACTCCTACAATGAGCAGTTCTTC
few	TRBJ2-7	TRBD1	TRBV4-1	CASSQAGQGTYEQYF	TGCGCCAGCAGCCAGGCGGGACAGGGCACCTACGAGCAGTACTTC
NA	TRBJ2-3	TRBD2	TRBV12-3/TRBV12-4	CASSLAGLAGDVTQYF	TGTGCCAGCAGTTTAGCTGGACTAGCGGGGGATGTGACGCAGTATTTT
NA	TRBJ2-3	NA	TRBV19	CASSIVPGTDTQYF	TGTGCCAGTAGTATAGTACCAGGCACAGATACGCAGTATTTT
few	TRBJ1-1	NA	TRBV3-1	CASSQDESRAEAFF	TGTGCCAGCAGCCAAGATGAAAGTAGGGCTGAAGCTTTCTTT
few	TRBJ2-1	TRBD2	TRBV3-1	CASSQDSGRSNEQFF	TGTGCCAGCAGCCAAGATAGCGGGAGGTCCAATGAGCAGTTCTTC
few	TRBJ2-7	NA	TRBV6-1	CASIGSFEQYF	TGTGCCAGCATTGGGTCTTTCGAGCAGTACTTC
NA	TRBJ2-5	NA	TRBV13	CASSLGLTGAQYF	TGTGCCAGCAGCTTAGGCCTGACGGGGGCGCAGTACTTC
few	TRBJ2-1	TRBD2	TRBV7-9	CASSLATSGRQFF	TGTGCCAGCAGCTTAGCGACTAGCGGGAGACAGTTCTTC
few	TRBJ2-3	NA	TRBV5-1	CASSLSAGSSTDTQYF	TGCGCCAGCAGCTTGTCGGCAGGGTCTAGCACAGATACGCAGTATTTT
few	TRBJ2-1	TRBD2	TRBV5-1	CASSSSTGLAGGYEQFF	TGCGCCAGCAGCTCCTCCACGGGACTAGCGGGAGGGTATGAGCAGTTCTTC
NA	TRBJ1-5	NA	TRBV6-2/TRBV6-3	CASSLFASNQPQHF	TGTGCCAGCAGTCTTTTTGCCAGCAATCAGCCCCAGCATTTT
NA	TRBJ2-3	TRBD2	TRBV6-1	CASSARLAGTDTQYF	TGTGCCAGCAGTGCCCGACTAGCGGGCACAGATACGCAGTATTTT
NA	TRBJ2-7	TRBD1	TRBV27	CASSSAGTGVLGYEQYF	TGTGCCAGCAGTTCGGCCGGGACAGGGGTTCTGGGTTACGAGCAGTACTTC
NA	TRBJ1-2	NA	TRBV7-9	CASSPSMTGSGYTF	TGTGCCAGCAGCCCTAGCATGACAGGAAGTGGCTACACCTTC
few	TRBJ2-5	NA	TRBV6-6	CASSWTPSAQETQYF	TGTGCCAGCAGTTGGACCCCTAGCGCCCAAGAGACCCAGTACTTC
NA	TRBJ1-2	TRBD1	TRBV9	CASSVQGAGYTF	TGTGCCAGCAGCGTACAGGGGGCTGGCTACACCTTC
few	TRBJ2-2	NA	TRBV12-3/TRBV12-4	CASCWRDTGELFF	TGTGCCAGCTGTTGGAGGGATACCGGGGAGCTGTTTTTT
NA	TRBJ2-3	NA	TRBV9	CASSPGPFASTDTQYF	TGTGCCAGCAGCCCCGGGCCGTTCGCTAGCACAGATACGCAGTATTTT
few	TRBJ1-4	NA	TRBV25-1	CASSGTGNNEKLFF	TGTGCCAGCAGTGGTACCGGGAATAATGAAAAACTGTTTTTT
NA	TRBJ2-1	NA	TRBV7-2	CASSLASREQFF	TGTGCCAGCAGCTTAGCTAGCAGGGAGCAGTTCTTC
few	TRBJ2-1	NA	TRBV14	CASSQAPGTTSSYNEQFF	TGTGCCAGCAGCCAAGCACCAGGGACAACTAGCTCCTACAATGAGCAGTTCTTC
NA	TRBJ1-4	NA	TRBV20-1	CSVGLANGKLFF	TGCAGTGTGGGCTTGGCTAATGGAAAACTGTTTTTT
NA	TRBJ2-4	TRBD2	TRBV20-1	CSARDLAGVNIQYF	TGCAGTGCTAGAGATCTCGCGGGAGTAAACATTCAGTACTTC
NA	TRBJ2-2	NA	TRBV28	CASSFVQAPNTGELFF	TGTGCCAGCAGTTTCGTCCAGGCCCCAAACACCGGGGAGCTGTTTTTT
few	TRBJ2-3	TRBD1	TRBV20-1	CSASSTGGPRRTQYF	TGCAGTGCTAGCTCCACAGGGGGCCCACGACGGACGCAGTATTTT
many	TRBJ2-7	TRBD1	TRBV6-6	CASNEPGTGSYEQYF	TGTGCCAGCAACGAACCCGGGACAGGGAGTTACGAGCAGTACTTC
few	TRBJ2-5	NA	TRBV24-1	CATSDLAQTGRETQYF	TGTGCCACCAGTGATTTAGCACAAACCGGGCGAGAGACCCAGTACTTC
few	TRBJ2-2	TRBD1	TRBV5-1	CASSLDRGRPNTGELFF	TGCGCCAGCAGCCTCGACAGGGGGCGACCGAACACCGGGGAGCTGTTTTTT
few	TRBJ2-7	NA	TRBV20-1	CSGQDVSYEQYF	TGCAGTGGCCAGGACGTCTCCTACGAGCAGTACTTC
once	TRBJ2-1	TRBD1	TRBV7-2	CASSSRDRGGNEQFF	TGTGCCAGCAGCTCCCGGGACAGGGGAGGCAATGAGCAGTTCTTC
NA	TRBJ2-3	NA	TRBV29-1	CSGHESSTDTQYF	TGCAGTGGGCACGAGTCTTCCACAGATACGCAGTATTTT
NA	TRBJ2-3	TRBD2	TRBV29-1	CSVAVAGVVDTQYF	TGCAGCGTTGCGGTAGCGGGAGTCGTAGATACGCAGTATTTT
few	TRBJ1-1	TRBD1	TRBV30	CAWSVKTGGSAEAFF	TGTGCCTGGAGTGTAAAAACAGGGGGGAGCGCTGAAGCTTTCTTT
NA	TRBJ2-4	TRBD2	TRBV20-1	CSAAWRKAGGGGNIQYF	TGCAGTGCCGCATGGAGAAAAGCGGGAGGGGGGGGAAACATTCAGTACTTC
few	TRBJ2-1	NA	TRBV29-1	CSVEGQFDSYNEQFF	TGCAGCGTTGAGGGGCAGTTCGACTCCTACAATGAGCAGTTCTTC
NA	TRBJ2-4	TRBD1	TRBV5-6	CASSLRTGALSWYF	TGTGCCAGCAGCTTGAGGACAGGGGCCTTGTCATGGTACTTC
few	TRBJ2-3	TRBD2	TRBV15	CATSPSGSTDTQYF	TGTGCCACCAGCCCTAGCGGGAGTACAGATACGCAGTATTTT
NA	TRBJ1-2	TRBD1	TRBV5-4	CASSLAQGAQINYGYTF	TGTGCCAGCAGCTTGGCTCAGGGGGCCCAAATTAACTATGGCTACACCTTC
few	TRBJ2-1	NA	TRBV20-1	CSASDTGTYNEQFF	TGCAGTGCTAGTGATACGGGCACTTACAATGAGCAGTTCTTC
NA	TRBJ1-4	TRBD1	TRBV29-1	CSVGTGVSNEKLFF	TGCAGCGTCGGGACAGGGGTGTCTAATGAAAAACTGTTTTTT